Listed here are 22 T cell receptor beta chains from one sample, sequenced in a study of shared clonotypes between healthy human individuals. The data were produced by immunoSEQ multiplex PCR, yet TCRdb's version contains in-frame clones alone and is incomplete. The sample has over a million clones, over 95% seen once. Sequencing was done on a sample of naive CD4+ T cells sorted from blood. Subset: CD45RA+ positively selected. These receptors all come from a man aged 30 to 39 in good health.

CDR3 protein: CASNTLGTRSFEQFF. In DNA, the CDR3 is TGTGCCAGCAATACCCTCGGGACTAGATCTTTTGAGCAGTTCTTC. The J gene is TRBJ2-1, the V gene TRBV5-5; 8 bases match TRBD2. The junction had 14 bases not matched to a gene; V was cut back by 6 bases and J by 9 bases. This CDR3 is built from 15 residues. Germline CDR1 is SGHKS and CDR2 is YYEKEE (reference sequence).

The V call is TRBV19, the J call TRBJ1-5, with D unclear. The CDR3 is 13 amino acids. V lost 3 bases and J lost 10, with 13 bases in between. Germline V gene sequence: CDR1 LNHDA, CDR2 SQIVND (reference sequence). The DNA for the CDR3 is TGTGCCAGTAGTATCGGAGACCCGGGACCCCAGCATTTT. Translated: CASSIGDPGPQHF.

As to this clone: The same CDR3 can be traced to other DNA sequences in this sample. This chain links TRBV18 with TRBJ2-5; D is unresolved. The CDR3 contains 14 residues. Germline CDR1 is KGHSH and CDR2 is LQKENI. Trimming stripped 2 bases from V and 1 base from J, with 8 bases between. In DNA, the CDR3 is TGTGCCAGCTCACCAGGCAGGACCCAAGAGACCCAGTACTTC. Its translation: CASSPGRTQETQYF.

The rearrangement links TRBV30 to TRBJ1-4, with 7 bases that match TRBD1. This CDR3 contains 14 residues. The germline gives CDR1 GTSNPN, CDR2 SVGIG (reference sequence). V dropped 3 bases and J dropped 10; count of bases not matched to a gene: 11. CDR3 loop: CAWRRQGGGGKLFF. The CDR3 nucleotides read TGTGCCTGGAGAAGACAGGGTGGGGGGGGAAAACTGTTTTTT. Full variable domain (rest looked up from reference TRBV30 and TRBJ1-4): SQTIHQWPATLVQPVGSPLSLECTVEGTSNPNLYWYRQAAGRGLQLLFYSVGIGQISSEVPQNLSASRPQDRQFILSSKKLLLSDSGFYLCAWRRQGGGGKLFFGSGTQLSVL.

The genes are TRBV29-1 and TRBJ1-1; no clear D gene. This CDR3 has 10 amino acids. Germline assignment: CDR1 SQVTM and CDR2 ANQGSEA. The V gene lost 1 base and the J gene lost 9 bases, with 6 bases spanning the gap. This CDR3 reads CSVEGAKAFF. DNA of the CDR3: TGCAGCGTTGAAGGGGCTAAAGCTTTCTTT.

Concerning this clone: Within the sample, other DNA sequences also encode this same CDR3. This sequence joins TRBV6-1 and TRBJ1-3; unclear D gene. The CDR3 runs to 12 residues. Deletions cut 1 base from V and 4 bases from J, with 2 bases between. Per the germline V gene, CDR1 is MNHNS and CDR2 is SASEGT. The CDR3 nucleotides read TGTGCCAGCAGTGAAGTAGGAAACACCATATATTTT. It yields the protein CASSEVGNTIYF.

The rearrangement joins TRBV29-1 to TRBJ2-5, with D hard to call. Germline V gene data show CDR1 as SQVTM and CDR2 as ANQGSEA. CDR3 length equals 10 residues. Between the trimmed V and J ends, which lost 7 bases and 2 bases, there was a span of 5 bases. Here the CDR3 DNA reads TGCAGCGGGGTTCAAGAGACCCAGTACTTC. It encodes CSGVQETQYF.

CDR3 in amino acids: CASSLMDSISYEQYF. The CDR3 DNA sequence: TGCGCCAGCAGCTTAATGGACTCTATCTCCTACGAGCAGTACTTC. The rearrangement uses TRBV5-1 and TRBJ2-7; D perhaps matches TRBD2 (5 bases). Trimming left V 2 bases short and J 0 bases short, with 12 bases between. Germline V gene lookup returns CDR1 SGHRS and CDR2 YFSETQ. The CDR3 covers 15 residues.

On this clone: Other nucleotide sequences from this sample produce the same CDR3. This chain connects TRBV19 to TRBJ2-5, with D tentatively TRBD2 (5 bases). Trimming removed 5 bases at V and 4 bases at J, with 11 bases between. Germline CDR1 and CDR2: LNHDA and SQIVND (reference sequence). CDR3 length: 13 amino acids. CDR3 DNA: TGTGCCAGTAGTCGGGATCGGGTAGAGACCCAGTACTTC. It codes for CASSRDRVETQYF. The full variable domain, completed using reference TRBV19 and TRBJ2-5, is DGGITQSPKYLFRKEGQNVTLSCEQNLNHDAMYWYRQDPGQGLRLIYYSQIVNDFQKGDIAEGYSVSREKKESFPLTVTSAQKNPTAFYLCASSRDRVETQYFGPGTRLLVL.

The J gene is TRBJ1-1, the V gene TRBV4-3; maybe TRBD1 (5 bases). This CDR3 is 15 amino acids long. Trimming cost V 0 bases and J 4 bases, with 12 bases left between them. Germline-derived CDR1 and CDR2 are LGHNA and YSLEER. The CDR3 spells CASSQESRGITEAFF. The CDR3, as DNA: TGCGCCAGCAGCCAAGAAAGTAGGGGTATCACTGAAGCTTTCTTT.

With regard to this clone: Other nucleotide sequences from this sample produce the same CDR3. CDR3 protein: CASSLGTLQETQYF. The CDR3 region has the DNA TGCGCCAGCAGCTTAGGCACCCTACAAGAGACCCAGTACTTC. The chain is built from TRBV5-1 and TRBJ2-5; D is undetermined. Trimming removed 2 bases at V and 2 bases at J, with 10 bases between. This CDR3 is built from 14 residues. Germline V gene data show CDR1 as SGHRS and CDR2 as YFSETQ.

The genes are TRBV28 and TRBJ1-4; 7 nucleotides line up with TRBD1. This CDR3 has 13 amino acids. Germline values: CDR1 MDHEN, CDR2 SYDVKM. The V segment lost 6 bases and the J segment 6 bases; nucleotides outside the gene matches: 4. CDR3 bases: TGTGCCAGCAGGCGACAGGGAGATGAAAAACTGTTTTTT. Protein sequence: CASRRQGDEKLFF.

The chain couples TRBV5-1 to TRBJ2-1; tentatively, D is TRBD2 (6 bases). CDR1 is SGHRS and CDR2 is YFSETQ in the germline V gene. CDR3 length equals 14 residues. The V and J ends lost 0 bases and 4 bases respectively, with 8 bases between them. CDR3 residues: CASSLDAGYNEQFF. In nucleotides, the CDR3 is TGCGCCAGCAGCTTGGATGCGGGGTACAATGAGCAGTTCTTC.

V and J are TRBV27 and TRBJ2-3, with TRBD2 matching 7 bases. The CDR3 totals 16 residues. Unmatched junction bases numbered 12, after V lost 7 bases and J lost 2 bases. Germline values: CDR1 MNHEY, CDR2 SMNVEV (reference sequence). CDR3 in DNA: TGTGCCAGCACCGGGGACTACCACAGTCTCACAGATACGCAGTATTTT. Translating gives CASTGDYHSLTDTQYF.

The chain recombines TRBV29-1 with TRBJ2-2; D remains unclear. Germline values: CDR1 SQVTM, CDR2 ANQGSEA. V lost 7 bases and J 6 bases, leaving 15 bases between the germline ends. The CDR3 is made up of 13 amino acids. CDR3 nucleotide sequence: TGCAGCGCTTCTTCATCATTCGCCGGGGAGCTGTTTTTT. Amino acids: CSASSSFAGELFF.

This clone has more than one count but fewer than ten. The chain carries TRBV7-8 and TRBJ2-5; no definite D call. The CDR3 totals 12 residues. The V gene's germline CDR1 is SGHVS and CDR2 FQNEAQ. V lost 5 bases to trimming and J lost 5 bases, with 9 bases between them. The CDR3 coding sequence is TGTGCCAGCAGCGGTATCTGGGAGACCCAGTACTTC. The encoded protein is CASSGIWETQYF.

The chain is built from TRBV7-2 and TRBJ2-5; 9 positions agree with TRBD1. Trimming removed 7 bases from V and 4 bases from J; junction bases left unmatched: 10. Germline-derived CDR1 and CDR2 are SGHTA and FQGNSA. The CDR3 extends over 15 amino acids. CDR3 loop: CASTIGTGWRETQYF. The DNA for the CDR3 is TGTGCCAGCACCATAGGGACAGGGTGGCGAGAGACCCAGTACTTC.

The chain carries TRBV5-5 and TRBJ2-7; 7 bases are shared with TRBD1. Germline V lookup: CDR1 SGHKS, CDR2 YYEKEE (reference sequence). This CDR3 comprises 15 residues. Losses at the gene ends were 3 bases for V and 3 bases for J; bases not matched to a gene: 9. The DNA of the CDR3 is TGTGCCAGCAGCTCTATCGGGACAGTTTACTACGAGCAGTACTTC. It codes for CASSSIGTVYYEQYF.

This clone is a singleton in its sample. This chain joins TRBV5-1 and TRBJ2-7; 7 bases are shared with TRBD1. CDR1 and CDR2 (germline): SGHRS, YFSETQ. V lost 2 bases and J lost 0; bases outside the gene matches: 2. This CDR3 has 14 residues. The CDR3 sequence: CASSLHRGSYEQYF. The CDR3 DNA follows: TGCGCCAGCAGCTTACACAGGGGCTCCTACGAGCAGTACTTC.

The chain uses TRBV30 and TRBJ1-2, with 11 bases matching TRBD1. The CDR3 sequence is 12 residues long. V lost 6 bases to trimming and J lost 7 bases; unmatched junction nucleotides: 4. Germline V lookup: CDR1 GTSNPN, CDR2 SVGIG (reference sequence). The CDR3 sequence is CACPGQGVGYTF. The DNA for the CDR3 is TGTGCCTGTCCGGGACAGGGGGTTGGCTACACCTTC.

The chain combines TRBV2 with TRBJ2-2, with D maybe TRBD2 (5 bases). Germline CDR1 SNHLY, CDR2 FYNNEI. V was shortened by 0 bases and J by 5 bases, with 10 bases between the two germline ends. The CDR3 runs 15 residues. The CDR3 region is CASSEAAEVTGELFF. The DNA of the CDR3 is TGTGCCAGCAGTGAAGCAGCGGAGGTAACCGGGGAGCTGTTTTTT.

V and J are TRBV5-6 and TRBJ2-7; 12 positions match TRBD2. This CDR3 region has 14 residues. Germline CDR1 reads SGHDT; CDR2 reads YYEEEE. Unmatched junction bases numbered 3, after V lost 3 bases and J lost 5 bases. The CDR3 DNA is TGTGCCAGCAGCTGGACTAGCGGGATACACGAGCAGTACTTC. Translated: CASSWTSGIHEQYF.